The 25 T cell receptor beta chains reported below all come from one sample, sequenced in a study of CD8 T cells in Susac syndrome (dated by TCRdb to the late 2010s). The library was built by means of the immunoSEQ multiplex PCR assay. RNA was extracted using the RNeasy kit, and roughly 0.5 to 1 ug of the RNA was reverse transcribed with random hexamers. In TCRdb, the public reads were trimmed at Q25 with fastp and aligned with MiXCR, with productive beta chains retained. Rows with one shared CDR3 protein collapse into an entry with the most common genes and DNA. The sample includes approximately 140,000 distinct CDR3 sequences, with 94% observed a single time. Approximately 0.3% of the sample is taken by the ten largest. The sequenced sample consisted of CD8+ T cells from PBMCs. These receptors came from a human donor in good health.

The chain joins TRBV27 to TRBJ2-5, with 7 bases that match TRBD1. V trimming: 2 bases; J trimming: 5 bases; junction bases outside the gene matches: 5. The CDR3 totals 14 residues. Germline lookup yields CDR1 MNHEY and CDR2 SMNVEV (reference sequence). The CDR3 region is CASSLADRVETQYF. The CDR3 bases are TGTGCCAGCAGTTTAGCCGACAGGGTTGAGACCCAGTACTTC.

This clonotype has just one count. The V and J genes are TRBV7-6 and TRBJ2-5; D gene unclear. From germline, CDR1 is SGHVS and CDR2 FNYEAQ. Deletions cut 5 bases from V and 3 bases from J, with 7 bases between. The CDR3 extends over 12 amino acids. In nucleotides, the CDR3 is TGTGCCAGCAGCCATCGGGAAGAGACCCAGTACTTC. This sequence encodes CASSHREETQYF.

The V and J genes are TRBV30 and TRBJ2-1; 13 positions match TRBD2. The V segment lost 2 bases and the J segment 3 bases; nucleotides outside the gene matches: 7. The CDR3 runs 17 residues. CDR1 and CDR2 from the germline V gene are GTSNPN and SVGIG (reference sequence). The CDR3: CAWSTGTSGIRYNEQFF. The CDR3 nucleotides are TGTGCCTGGAGTACCGGGACTAGCGGGATACGCTACAATGAGCAGTTCTTC.

The V call is TRBV19, the J call TRBJ2-7, with TRBD1 as a possible D gene (6 bases). The germline V and J ends were trimmed by 5 bases and 5 bases, with 16 bases remaining between them. Germline-derived CDR1 and CDR2 are LNHDA and SQIVND (reference sequence). The CDR3 runs 14 residues. The chain's CDR3 is CASSLGYRAHEQYF. For the CDR3, the DNA is TGTGCCAGTAGTCTAGGATACAGGGCCCACGAGCAGTACTTC.

The chain carries TRBV19 and TRBJ2-1; possible D gene TRBD2, 5 bases. The CDR3 length is 14 residues. Germline CDR1 and CDR2: LNHDA and SQIVND (reference sequence). V lost 3 bases and J lost 2, with 8 bases in between. The CDR3 loop is CASSITGTYNEQFF. DNA for the CDR3: TGTGCCAGTAGTATTACGGGAACCTACAATGAGCAGTTCTTC.

The sample holds one count of this clonotype. The CDR3 DNA reads as TGTGCCAGCAGCACATTCGGTCAGCCCCAGCATTTT. Translated, it gives CASSTFGQPQHF. The chain links TRBV6-5 to TRBJ1-5, with unresolved D. The CDR3 has 12 amino acids. The germline CDR1 and CDR2 sequences are MNHEY and SVGAGI. V was trimmed by 6 bases and J by 6 bases, leaving 9 bases between them.

The chain recombines TRBV19 with TRBJ1-1, with D unresolved. V lost 4 bases, J lost 0 bases, and 12 bases lay in between. The V gene's germline CDR1 is LNHDA and CDR2 SQIVND (reference sequence). This CDR3 has 15 amino acids. The CDR3 DNA is TGTGCCAGTAGTAAAGACGGGGTCATGAACACTGAAGCTTTCTTT. This codes for CASSKDGVMNTEAFF.

This sequence joins TRBV7-3 and TRBJ2-7; 7 nucleotides agree with TRBD1. J gave up 7 bases and V 6 bases, and 9 bases lay outside the gene matches. Looked up from germline, CDR1 is SGHTA and CDR2 is FQGTGA. The CDR3 sequence is 13 residues long. The CDR3, as DNA: TGTGCCAGCAGTCCCGACAGGGCTATGGAGCAGTACTTC. Translation gives CASSPDRAMEQYF.

The rearrangement links TRBV20-1 to TRBJ2-7; TRBD2 aligns across 11 bases. J lost 4 bases, V lost 2 bases, and 10 bases had no gene match. There are 16 residues in the CDR3. Germline V gene data show CDR1 as DFQATT and CDR2 as SNEGSKA (reference sequence). DNA of the CDR3: TGCAGTGCTAGAATCGAGACTAGCGGGATGGATTACGAGCAGTACTTC. Its translation: CSARIETSGMDYEQYF.

The chain is built from TRBV5-1 and TRBJ2-7; 8 positions match TRBD2. In germline, CDR1 is SGHRS, CDR2 YFSETQ. Germline trimming cut 2 bases from V and 5 bases from J; bases unmatched to any gene: 3. This CDR3 region has 13 residues. The CDR3 reads CASSFATSDEQYF. Written as DNA, the CDR3 is TGCGCCAGCAGCTTTGCGACTAGCGACGAGCAGTACTTC.

The chain is built from TRBV20-1 and TRBJ1-2; D gene unclear. Trimming took 7 bases from V and 7 from J, leaving 4 bases between them. This CDR3 is built from 8 residues. Germline V gene data show CDR1 as DFQATT and CDR2 as SNEGSKA (reference sequence). The CDR3 spells CSVGGYTF. The CDR3, as DNA: TGCAGTGTGGGTGGCTACACCTTC.

The chain carries TRBV20-1 and TRBJ2-1; a weak D match, TRBD2 (6 bases). Germline V gene sequence: CDR1 DFQATT, CDR2 SNEGSKA (reference sequence). The CDR3 runs 14 residues. V gave up 4 bases and J gave up 0 bases, with 10 bases separating them. CDR3 bases: TGCAGTGCTATGGAGGGGCCCTCCTACAATGAGCAGTTCTTC. Residues: CSAMEGPSYNEQFF.

This chain links TRBV5-4 with TRBJ1-2; no firm D call. The germline V gene encodes CDR1 SGHNT and CDR2 YYREEE (reference sequence). Trimming stripped 4 bases from V and 4 bases from J, with 14 bases between. The CDR3 totals 14 residues. The CDR3 nucleotides are TGTGCCAGCAGCGGAGAGGCCAGGCCCTATGGCTACACCTTC. Its protein product is CASSGEARPYGYTF.

The chain carries TRBV29-1 and TRBJ2-2, with D hard to call. Trimming cost V 0 bases and J 4 bases, with 6 bases left between them. Germline V gene sequence: CDR1 SQVTM, CDR2 ANQGSEA. The CDR3 loop spans 13 amino acids. Here the CDR3 DNA reads TGCAGCGTTGAAGATGTTAGCACCGGGGAGCTGTTTTTT. This gives the protein CSVEDVSTGELFF.

V gene TRBV6-5 combines with J gene TRBJ1-1, with 7 nucleotides matching TRBD1. The CDR3 has 13 amino acids. Germline V CDR1 and CDR2: MNHEY, SVGAGI. Germline trimming cut 0 bases from V and 8 bases from J; bases unmatched to any gene: 3. This chain's CDR3 is CASSYSLGQEAFF. As DNA, the CDR3 is TGTGCCAGCAGTTACTCCTTGGGACAGGAAGCTTTCTTT.

The genes are TRBV15 and TRBJ2-7, with D perhaps matching TRBD1 (6 bases). V was trimmed by 3 bases and J by 3 bases, leaving 12 bases between them. The CDR3 runs to 14 residues. The germline V gene encodes CDR1 LNHNV and CDR2 YYDKDF (reference sequence). The CDR3 DNA sequence: TGTGCCACCAGCAGTACGGACAGCCTCTACGAGCAGTACTTC. This sequence encodes CATSSTDSLYEQYF.

The chain links TRBV28 to TRBJ1-5, with D tentatively TRBD1 (5 bases). The CDR3 contains 14 residues. CDR1 and CDR2 from the germline V gene are MDHEN and SYDVKM. Between the trimmed V and J ends, which lost 8 bases and 3 bases, there was a span of 14 bases. CDR3 sequence: CASGDLGPNQPQHF. The DNA for the CDR3 is TGTGCCAGCGGGGACCTGGGCCCCAATCAGCCCCAGCATTTT.

A single count supports this clonotype. The chain combines TRBV9 with TRBJ1-1, with D unresolved. Trimming pared 3 bases from V and 1 base from J, leaving 10 bases between. Germline values: CDR1 SGDLS, CDR2 YYNGEE. The CDR3 has 14 amino acids. The CDR3 loop is CASSARTENTEAFF. CDR3 in DNA: TGTGCCAGCAGCGCACGGACGGAGAACACTGAAGCTTTCTTT.

This clonotype appeared a single time. The chain couples TRBV29-1 to TRBJ2-6, with 7 bases aligning to TRBD1. V shed 0 bases, J shed 5 bases, and the junction held 7 bases outside the gene matches. Germline V gives CDR1 SQVTM, CDR2 ANQGSEA. CDR3 length equals 16 residues. The CDR3 nucleotides read TGCAGCGTTGAAGATCCAGAGGGGGCGTGGGCCAACGTCCTGACTTTC. Translating gives CSVEDPEGAWANVLTF.

The rearrangement joins TRBV24-1 to TRBJ2-6; D call uncertain. Germline V gene lookup returns CDR1 KGHDR and CDR2 SFDVKD. V lost 9 bases, J lost 3 bases, and 8 bases lay in between. The CDR3 is made up of 13 amino acids. The CDR3: CATRGYGANVLTF. CDR3 nucleotide sequence: TGTGCCACCCGAGGCTATGGGGCCAACGTCCTGACTTTC.

This chain links TRBV27 with TRBJ2-7; D is unresolved. Looked up from germline, CDR1 is MNHEY and CDR2 is SMNVEV (reference sequence). The V end lost 6 bases, the J end lost 7 bases, and 16 bases lay between the germline ends. The CDR3 is 13 residues long. This CDR3 reads CASSPSILGEQYF. The CDR3 nucleotides are TGTGCCAGCAGCCCGTCCATATTGGGGGAGCAGTACTTC.

J is TRBJ2-3 and V is TRBV13; TRBD2 agrees at 10 bases. The germline CDR1 and CDR2 sequences are PRHDT and FYEKMQ (reference sequence). CDR3 length: 18 residues. V lost 0 bases and J lost 2; bases outside the gene matches: 8. The CDR3 coding sequence is TGTGCCAGCAGCTTAGGCCGGCTAGCGGGAGTCATCACAGATACGCAGTATTTT. Residues: CASSLGRLAGVITDTQYF.

The rearrangement links TRBV9 to TRBJ2-3; 13 nucleotides agree with TRBD2. The germline gives CDR1 SGDLS, CDR2 YYNGEE. After removal of 0 bases from V and 6 bases from J, the junction contained 4 bases not matched to a gene. The CDR3 runs 16 residues. The CDR3 spells CASSVAGLAGADTQYF. The CDR3 nucleotides read TGTGCCAGCAGCGTAGCAGGACTAGCGGGAGCTGATACGCAGTATTTT.

The V and J genes are TRBV11-3 and TRBJ2-2; D gene unclear. CDR1 is SGHNT and CDR2 is YENEEA in the germline V gene. The CDR3 is 13 amino acids. Trimming stripped 4 bases from V and 2 bases from J, with 5 bases between. CDR3 region: CASSSANTGELFF. CDR3 DNA: TGTGCCAGCAGCTCAGCAAACACCGGGGAGCTGTTTTTT.

The genes are TRBV28 and TRBJ2-1; 8 nucleotides align to TRBD1. Germline CDR1 MDHEN, CDR2 SYDVKM. The CDR3 has 16 residues. V lost 6 bases to trimming and J lost 7 bases; unmatched junction nucleotides: 14. CDR3 amino acids: CASSLTGAVFGNEQFF. Here the CDR3 DNA reads TGTGCCAGCAGCCTGACAGGGGCGGTATTTGGGAATGAGCAGTTCTTC.